This T cell receptor (beta chain) was sequenced in a study of blood T cells in healthy people across ages. CDR3 length equals 16 residues. The J segment lost 3 bases and the V segment lost 3 bases, leaving 9 bases of the junction unmatched. Germline V CDR1 and CDR2: SGHRS, YFSETQ. Then a second PCR, running roughly 7 to 11 cycles, was carried out with a sample-barcoded 5' primer and a J-beta primer mix. TCRdb used MiXCR to reprocess the 5' RACE reads, holding one entry per CDR3 protein. The sample has more than 1,400,000 distinct CDR3 sequences; about 40% are singletons. Sample: blood. The sequence was obtained from a woman between 18 and 30 years old in good health. This chain connects TRBV5-1 to TRBJ2-7; 10 bases agree with TRBD1. This CDR3 is CASSSTGQGPIYEQYF. CDR3 sequence (DNA): TGCGCCAGCAGCTCGACGGGACAGGGGCCTATCTACGAGCAGTACTTC.